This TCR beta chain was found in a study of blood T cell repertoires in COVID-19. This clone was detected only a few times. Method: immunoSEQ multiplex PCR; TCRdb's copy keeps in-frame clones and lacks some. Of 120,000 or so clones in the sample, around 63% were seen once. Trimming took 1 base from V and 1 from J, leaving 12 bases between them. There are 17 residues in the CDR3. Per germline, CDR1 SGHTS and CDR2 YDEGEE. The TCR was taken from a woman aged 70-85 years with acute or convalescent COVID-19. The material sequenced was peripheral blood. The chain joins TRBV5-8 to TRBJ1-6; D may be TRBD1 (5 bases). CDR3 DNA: TGTGCCAGCAGCTTGACCACACGGGGGTCCTATAATTCACCCCTCCACTTT. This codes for CASSLTTRGSYNSPLHF. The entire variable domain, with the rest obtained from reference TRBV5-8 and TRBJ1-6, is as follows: EAGVTQSPTHLIKTRGQQATLRCSPISGHTSVYWYQQALGLGLQFLLWYDEGEERNRGNFPPRFSGRQFPNYSSELNVNALELEDSALYLCASSLTTRGSYNSPLHFGNGTRLTVT.